This record covers a single TCR beta chain. Authors' data handling: How many nucleated cells were present was estimated from reference gene primer amplification. Measured with immunoSEQ multiplex PCR; TCRdb has only the in-frame clones, and not every one. V and J calls and clone size are as listed in that table; D and trimming were resolved from the DNA. The sample consists of fewer than 200,000 clones, around 86% of them appearing once. The data are from a study of blood T cell repertoires in COVID-19. Study overall: The origin of the acute and convalescent COVID-19 samples was the United States, Italy and Spain.

V was clipped by 2 bases and J by 0 bases; unmatched bases: 9. The CDR3 sequence is 17 residues long. Germline V CDR1 and CDR2: SGHRS, YFSETQ. V is TRBV5-1 and J is TRBJ2-3, with 7 bases identical to TRBD2. This receptor was identified in a man aged 40-55 years with active or convalescent COVID-19. The source material was peripheral blood. CDR3 sequence: CASSFKSGGTSTDTQYF. CDR3 sequence (DNA): TGCGCCAGCAGCTTTAAGTCCGGGGGGACTAGCACAGATACGCAGTATTTT.